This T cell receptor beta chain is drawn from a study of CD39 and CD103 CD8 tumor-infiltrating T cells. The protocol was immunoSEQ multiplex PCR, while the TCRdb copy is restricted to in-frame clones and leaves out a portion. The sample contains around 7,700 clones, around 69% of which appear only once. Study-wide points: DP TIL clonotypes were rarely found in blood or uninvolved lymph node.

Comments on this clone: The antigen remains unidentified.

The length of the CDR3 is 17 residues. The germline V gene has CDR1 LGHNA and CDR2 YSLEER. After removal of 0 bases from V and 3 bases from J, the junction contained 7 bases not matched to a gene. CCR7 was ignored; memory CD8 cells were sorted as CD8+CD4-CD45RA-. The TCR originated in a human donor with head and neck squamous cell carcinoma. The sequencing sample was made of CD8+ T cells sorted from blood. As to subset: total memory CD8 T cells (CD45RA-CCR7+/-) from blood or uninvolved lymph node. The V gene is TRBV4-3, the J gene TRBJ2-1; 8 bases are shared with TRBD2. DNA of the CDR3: TGCGCCAGCAGCCAAGACATAGCGGGATCGAACTACAATGAGCAGTTCTTC. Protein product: CASSQDIAGSNYNEQFF.